This T cell receptor (beta chain) originates from a study of T cell responses to AZD1222 COVID-19 vaccine. The protocol was immunoSEQ multiplex PCR, while the TCRdb copy is restricted to in-frame clones and leaves out a portion. This table holds roughly 66,000 clones, around four fifths found once. A note on this clone: The antigen is unknown.

The study's findings and limits: Donors were largely white British and mainly female; clonal diversity was possibly underestimated.

From germline, CDR1 is SGHAT and CDR2 FQNNGV. The CDR3 is 13 residues long. V lost 3 bases, J lost 12 bases, and 6 bases stayed unmatched. The genes are TRBV11-2 and TRBJ1-2; 11 nucleotides match TRBD1. This specimen consisted of peripheral blood, obtained on day 0 of AZD1222 vaccination. This clonotype originated in an adult in good health. The CDR3 is CASSLDRGQANTF. For the CDR3, the DNA is TGTGCCAGCAGCTTGGACAGGGGGCAAGCGAACACCTTC.